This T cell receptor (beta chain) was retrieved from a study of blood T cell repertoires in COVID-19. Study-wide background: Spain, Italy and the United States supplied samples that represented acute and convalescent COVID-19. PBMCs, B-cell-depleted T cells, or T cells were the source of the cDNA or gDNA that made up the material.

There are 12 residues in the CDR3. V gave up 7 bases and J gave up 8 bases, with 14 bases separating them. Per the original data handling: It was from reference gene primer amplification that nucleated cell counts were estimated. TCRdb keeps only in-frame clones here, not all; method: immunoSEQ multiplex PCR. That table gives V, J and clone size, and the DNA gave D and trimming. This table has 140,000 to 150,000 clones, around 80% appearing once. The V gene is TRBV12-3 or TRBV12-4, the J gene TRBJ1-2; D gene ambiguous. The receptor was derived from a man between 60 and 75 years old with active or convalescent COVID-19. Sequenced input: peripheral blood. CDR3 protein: CASNGSPGGYTF. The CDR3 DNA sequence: TGTGCCAGCAATGGCAGCCCCGGGGGCTACACCTTC.